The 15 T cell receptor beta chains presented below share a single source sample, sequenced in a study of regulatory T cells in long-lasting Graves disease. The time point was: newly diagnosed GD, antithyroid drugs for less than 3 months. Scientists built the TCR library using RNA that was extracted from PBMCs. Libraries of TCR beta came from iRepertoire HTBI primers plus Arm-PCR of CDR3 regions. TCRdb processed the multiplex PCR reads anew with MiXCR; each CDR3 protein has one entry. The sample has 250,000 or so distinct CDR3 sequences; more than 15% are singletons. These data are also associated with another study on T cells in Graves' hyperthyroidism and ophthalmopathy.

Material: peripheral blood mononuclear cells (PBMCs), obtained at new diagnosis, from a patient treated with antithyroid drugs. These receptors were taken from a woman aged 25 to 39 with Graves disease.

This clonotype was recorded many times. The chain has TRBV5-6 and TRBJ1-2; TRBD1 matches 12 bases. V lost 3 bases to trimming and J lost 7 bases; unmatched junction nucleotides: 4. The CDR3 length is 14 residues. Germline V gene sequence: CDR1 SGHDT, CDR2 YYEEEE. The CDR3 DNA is TGTGCCAGCAGCTGGGACAGGGGGCAAGGTGGCTACACCTTC. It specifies CASSWDRGQGGYTF.

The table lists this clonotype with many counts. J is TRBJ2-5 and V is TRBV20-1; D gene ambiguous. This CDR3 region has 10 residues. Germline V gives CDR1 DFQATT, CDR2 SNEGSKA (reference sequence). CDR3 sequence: CSLDQETQYF. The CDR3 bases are TGCAGCCTCGACCAAGAGACCCAGTACTTC.

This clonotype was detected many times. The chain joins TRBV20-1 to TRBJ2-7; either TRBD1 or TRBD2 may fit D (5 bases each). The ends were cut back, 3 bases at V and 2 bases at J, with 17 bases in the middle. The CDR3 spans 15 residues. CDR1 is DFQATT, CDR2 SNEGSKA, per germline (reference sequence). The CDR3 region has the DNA TGCAGTGCTAGCGGTTTAACGAGGGGACCCTACGAGCAGTACTTC. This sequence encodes CSASGLTRGPYEQYF.

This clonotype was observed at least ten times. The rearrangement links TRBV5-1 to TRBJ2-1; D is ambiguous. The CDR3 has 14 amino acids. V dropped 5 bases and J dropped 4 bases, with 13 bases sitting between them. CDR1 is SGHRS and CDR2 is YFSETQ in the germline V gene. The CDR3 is CASRNQGTYNEQFF. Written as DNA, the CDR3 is TGCGCCAGCAGAAATCAAGGCACTTACAATGAGCAGTTCTTC.

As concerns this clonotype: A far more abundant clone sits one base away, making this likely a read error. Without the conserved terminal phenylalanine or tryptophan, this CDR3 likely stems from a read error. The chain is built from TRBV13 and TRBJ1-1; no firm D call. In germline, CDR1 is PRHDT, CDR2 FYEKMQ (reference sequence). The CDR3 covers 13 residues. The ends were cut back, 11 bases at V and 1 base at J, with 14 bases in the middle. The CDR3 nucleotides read TGTGCCCGCCTGAACGAAGCGAACACTGAAGCTTTCTCT. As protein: CARLNEANTEAFS.

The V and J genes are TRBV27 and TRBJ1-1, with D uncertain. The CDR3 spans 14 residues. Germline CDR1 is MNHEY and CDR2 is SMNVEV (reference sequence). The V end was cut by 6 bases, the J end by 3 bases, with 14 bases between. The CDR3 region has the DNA TGTGCCAGCAGCCACGGACGGATGGACACTGAAGCTTTCTTT. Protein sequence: CASSHGRMDTEAFF.

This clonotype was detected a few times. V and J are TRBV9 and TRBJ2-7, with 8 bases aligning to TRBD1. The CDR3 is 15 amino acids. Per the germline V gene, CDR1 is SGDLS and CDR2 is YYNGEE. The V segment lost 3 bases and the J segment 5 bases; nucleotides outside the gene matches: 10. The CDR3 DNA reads TGTGCCAGCAGCGGACCGGGACAGGAGGTCCACGAGCAGTACTTC. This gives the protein CASSGPGQEVHEQYF.

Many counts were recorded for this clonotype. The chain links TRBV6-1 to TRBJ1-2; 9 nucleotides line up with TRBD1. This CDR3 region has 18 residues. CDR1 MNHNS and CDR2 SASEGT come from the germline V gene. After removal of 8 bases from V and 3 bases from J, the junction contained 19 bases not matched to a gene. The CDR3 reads CASHFRGTGRRNDYGYTF. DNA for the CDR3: TGTGCCAGCCATTTTCGGGGGACAGGGCGCCGAAATGACTATGGCTACACCTTC.

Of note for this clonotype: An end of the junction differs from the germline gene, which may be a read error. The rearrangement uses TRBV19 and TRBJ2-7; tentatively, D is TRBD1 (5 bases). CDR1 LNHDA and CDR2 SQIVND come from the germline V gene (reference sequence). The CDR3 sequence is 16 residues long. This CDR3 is CASSGAGPTNSYGQYF. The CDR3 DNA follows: TGTGCCAGTAGTGGGGCTGGGCCAACCAACTCCTACGGGCAGTACTTC.

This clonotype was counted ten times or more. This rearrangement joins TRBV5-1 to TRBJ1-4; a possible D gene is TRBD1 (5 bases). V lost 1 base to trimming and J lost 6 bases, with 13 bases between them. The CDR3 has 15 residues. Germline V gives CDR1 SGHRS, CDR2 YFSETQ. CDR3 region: CASSLSAGFDEKLFF. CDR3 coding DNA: TGCGCCAGCAGCTTGTCCGCAGGGTTCGATGAAAAACTGTTTTTT.

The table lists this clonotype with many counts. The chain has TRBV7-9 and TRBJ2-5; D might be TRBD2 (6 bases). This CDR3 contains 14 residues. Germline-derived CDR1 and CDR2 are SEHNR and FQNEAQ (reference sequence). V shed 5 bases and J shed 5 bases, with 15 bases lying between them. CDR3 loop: CASSTTGGGETQYF. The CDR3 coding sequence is TGTGCCAGCAGCACTACAGGCGGAGGGGAGACCCAGTACTTC.

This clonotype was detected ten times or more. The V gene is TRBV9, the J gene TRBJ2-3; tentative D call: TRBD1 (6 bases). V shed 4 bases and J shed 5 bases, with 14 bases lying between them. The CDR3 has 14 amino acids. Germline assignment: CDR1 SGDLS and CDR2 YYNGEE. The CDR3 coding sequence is TGTGCCAGCAGCTTACAGGGTTTGAGAGATACGCAGTATTTT. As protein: CASSLQGLRDTQYF.

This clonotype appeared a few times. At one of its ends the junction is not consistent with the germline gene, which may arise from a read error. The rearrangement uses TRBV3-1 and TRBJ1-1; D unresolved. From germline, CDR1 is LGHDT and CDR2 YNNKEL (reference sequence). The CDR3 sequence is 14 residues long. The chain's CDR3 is CASSQDGETYEQYF. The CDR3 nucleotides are TGTGCCAGCAGCCAAGATGGGGAAACCTACGAGCAGTACTTT.

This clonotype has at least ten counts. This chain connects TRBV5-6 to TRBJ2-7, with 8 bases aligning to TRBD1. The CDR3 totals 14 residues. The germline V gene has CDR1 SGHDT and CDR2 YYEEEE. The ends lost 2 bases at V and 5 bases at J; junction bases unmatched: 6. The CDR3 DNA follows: TGTGCCAGCAGCTTTGACAGGGGTTGGAACGAGCAGTACTTC. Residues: CASSFDRGWNEQYF.

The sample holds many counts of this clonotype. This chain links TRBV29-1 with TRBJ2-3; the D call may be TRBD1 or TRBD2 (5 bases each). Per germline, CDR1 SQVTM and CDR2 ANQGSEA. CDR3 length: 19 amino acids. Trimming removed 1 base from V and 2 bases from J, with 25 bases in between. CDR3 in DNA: TGCAGCGTTGAAGGTGGACACGGGAAGGCAAAGACCCTCACAGATACGCAGTATTTT. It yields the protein CSVEGGHGKAKTLTDTQYF.